The rows below give T cell receptor beta chains drawn from one sample of a study of control samples from healthy donors and cancer patients. Produced via immunoSEQ multiplex PCR; TCRdb's table is partial and in-frame only. The repertoire holds about 140,000 clones, 94% seen once, with roughly 13% in the top ten. Sample: blood. Receptors originate from a man aged 35-49 years in good health. CDR3s include the opening cysteine and the closing phenylalanine or tryptophan. Fields, in order: D gene, J gene, V gene, CDR3 protein. D genes are given only for firm matches.

>TRBD1|TRBJ1-2|TRBV5-1
CASSWDRDYGYTF
>-|TRBJ1-2|TRBV6-5
CASSPAGSTYGYTF
>-|TRBJ2-1|TRBV11-1
CASSPKVAYDRGTQFF
>-|TRBJ2-7|TRBV16
CASSHLDAQVQYF
>-|TRBJ2-1|TRBV6-5
CASRSDRWSYNEQFF
>-|TRBJ2-2|TRBV5-1
CASGGRLGTPGELFF
>-|TRBJ1-2|TRBV6-1
CASSERVRTAYGYTF
>TRBD1|TRBJ1-4|TRBV6-5
CASSWTGGGEKLFF
>-|TRBJ1-2|TRBV27
CASSLSGSYGYTF
>TRBD1|TRBJ2-3|TRBV5-1
CASSLAGTGSPDTQYF
>-|TRBJ2-1|TRBV27
CASSLGRNSYNEQFF
>-|TRBJ2-7|TRBV4-3
CASSQGQDSTYEQYF
>-|TRBJ2-3|TRBV7-3
CASSLYPTDTQYF
>-|TRBJ2-1|TRBV2
CASSEGGRRYSEQFF
>TRBD2|TRBJ2-1|TRBV4-1
CASSQEGALAGGMNEQFF
>-|TRBJ2-7|TRBV9
CASSVEDNYEQYF
>TRBD1|TRBJ1-5|TRBV15
CATGTVHSRPQHF
>TRBD2|TRBJ2-1|TRBV9
CASTLSGGGVEQFF
>-|TRBJ1-6|TRBV6-6
CASSYSAGSPLHF
>-|TRBJ2-3|TRBV29-1
CSGDDLPDTQYF
>TRBD1|TRBJ2-3|TRBV2
CASRPDRGGTDTQYF
>-|TRBJ2-5|TRBV27
CASSLIEKETQYF
>-|TRBJ1-6|TRBV20-1
CSARGGSLSHF
>TRBD2|TRBJ2-1|TRBV6-1
CASSEGPSGRDEQFF
>-|TRBJ1-1|TRBV2
CASSEAGFTEAFF
>-|TRBJ2-3|TRBV24-1
CATSDRGLTDTQYF
>-|TRBJ2-7|TRBV5-4
CASSLKGFYEQYF
>TRBD1|TRBJ1-5|TRBV6-5
CASRLGQGANQPQHF
>TRBD2|TRBJ2-1|TRBV6-5
CASRRLAGGDNEQFF
>TRBD1|TRBJ1-2|TRBV12-3/TRBV12-4
CASKDRGGYGYTF
>-|TRBJ1-6|TRBV7-8
CASSLAQRSPLHF
>TRBD2|TRBJ2-3|TRBV7-9
CASSGASGGDTQYF
>-|TRBJ1-1|TRBV9
CASSVAGMGTNTEAFF
>-|TRBJ1-5|TRBV10-3
CAISETDSSNQPQHF
>-|TRBJ2-3|TRBV6-1
CASSEARRGGTDTQYF
>-|TRBJ1-4|TRBV5-5
CASSLFLVSGDEKLFF
>TRBD1|TRBJ1-2|TRBV7-2
CASSTRQGGYGYTF
>-|TRBJ1-1|TRBV14
CASSQNDPTGRAFF
>-|TRBJ1-5|TRBV2
CASRPGTVSNQPQHF
>-|TRBJ2-2|TRBV28
CASGGSYGDTGELFF
>TRBD1|TRBJ1-5|TRBV11-2
CASSLGPGQGRSINQPQHF
>TRBD2|TRBJ2-1|TRBV7-3
CASSLWSSGSNEQFF
>TRBD1|TRBJ1-2|TRBV6-5
CASTMGQAMIYGYTF